This TCR beta chain comes out of a study of PD-1 and CTLA-4 blockade in melanoma. J was trimmed by 4 bases and V by 3 bases; bases with no gene match: 3. Germline V gene lookup returns CDR1 MNHNS and CDR2 SASEGT. The CDR3 is 15 amino acids. This table comes from immunoSEQ multiplex PCR, and its TCRdb copy is limited to in-frame clones, with some not included. The sample yields 25,000 to 35,000 clones, approximately 90% seen once. This chain joins TRBV6-1 and TRBJ2-1; 10 bases map to TRBD1. The sequence came from a human donor with melanoma. This specimen consisted of CD8+ T cells from peripheral blood, obtained from a patient given anti-PD-1 treatment. CDR3 sequence: CASSEGQGTYNEQFF. The CDR3 bases are TGTGCCAGCAGTGAGGGACAGGGGACATACAATGAGCAGTTCTTC.